The 5 T cell receptor beta chains presented below share a single source sample, sequenced in a study of CD8 T cells in Susac syndrome. Reverse transcription used 0.5 to 1 ug RNA and random hexamers. TCRdb recomputed calls from the immunoSEQ multiplex PCR reads with MiXCR, one row per CDR3 protein. The data hold approximately 150,000 distinct CDR3 sequences, with 94% observed a single time. The sequencing input was CD4+ T cells from PBMCs. Receptor source: a human donor in good health.

The V and J genes are TRBV20-1 and TRBJ2-7; 8 nucleotides align to TRBD2. The CDR3 length is 12 residues. After removal of 5 bases from V and 7 bases from J, the junction contained 7 bases not matched to a gene. Germline V gene lookup returns CDR1 DFQATT and CDR2 SNEGSKA (reference sequence). The CDR3 DNA reads TGCAGTGCTCAGCGGGAGACGGGGGAGCAGTACTTC. This gives the protein CSAQRETGEQYF.

V gene TRBV6-1 combines with J gene TRBJ1-2; TRBD1 might be the D (5 bases). Trimming took off 3 bases at V and 4 bases at J, with 9 bases between the two ends. The CDR3 length is 13 residues. The germline V gene encodes CDR1 MNHNS and CDR2 SASEGT. In nucleotides, the CDR3 is TGTGCCAGCAGTGATGGAGGGACCTATGGCTACACCTTC. Translation gives CASSDGGTYGYTF.

The V and J genes are TRBV18 and TRBJ2-7; 7 nucleotides match TRBD2. Trimming removed 3 bases from V and 7 bases from J; junction bases left unmatched: 6. This CDR3 is built from 13 residues. The V gene's germline CDR1 is KGHSH and CDR2 LQKENI. Here the CDR3 reads CASSPRGGGEQYF. The CDR3 bases are TGTGCCAGCTCACCGAGGGGCGGGGGAGAGCAGTACTTC. The full variable domain, completed using reference TRBV18 and TRBJ2-7, is NAGVMQNPRHLVRRRGQEARLRCSPMKGHSHVYWYRQLPEEGLKFMVYLQKENIIDESGMPKERFSAEFPKEGPSILRIQQVVRGDSAAYFCASSPRGGGEQYFGPGTRLTVT.

This chain joins TRBV29-1 and TRBJ2-5; the D gene is possibly TRBD1 (5 bases). The germline gives CDR1 SQVTM, CDR2 ANQGSEA. V was pared by 5 bases and J by 4 bases, with 8 bases between. CDR3 length: 11 residues. The CDR3 DNA is TGCAGCGTTCAGGGTCCAGAGACCCAGTACTTC. Protein sequence: CSVQGPETQYF.

The chain has TRBV19 and TRBJ2-6; 10 nucleotides match TRBD2. Germline values: CDR1 LNHDA, CDR2 SQIVND (reference sequence). CDR3 size: 17 residues. The junction had 7 bases not matched to a gene; V was cut back by 5 bases and J by 3 bases. DNA for the CDR3: TGTGCCAGTAGTCCCCAGCGGGAGGGCCGTGGGGCCAACGTCCTGACTTTC. Translated: CASSPQREGRGANVLTF. The full variable domain, rest sourced from reference TRBV19 and TRBJ2-6, is DGGITQSPKYLFRKEGQNVTLSCEQNLNHDAMYWYRQDPGQGLRLIYYSQIVNDFQKGDIAEGYSVSREKKESFPLTVTSAQKNPTAFYLCASSPQREGRGANVLTFGAGSRLTVL.